What follows is one T cell receptor beta chain and its context. The CDR3 runs 14 residues. Trimming took 2 bases from V and 3 from J, leaving 10 bases between them. CDR1 is SGHTA and CDR2 is FQGTGA in the germline V gene. Using immunoSEQ multiplex PCR, the repertoire was profiled, and TCRdb retains in-frame clones only, with some absent. The sample yields about 38,000 clones, 80% to 90% seen once. This sample was taken from a study of neoadjuvant nivolumab and ipilimumab in lung cancer. This sequence joins TRBV7-3 and TRBJ2-5; D perhaps matches TRBD2 (6 bases). The receptor comes from an adult with non-small cell lung cancer. The starting material was peripheral blood, obtained before neoadjuvant nivolumab, alone or with ipilimumab. CDR3 coding DNA: TGTGCCAGCAGCTTACTGGGCGGGGAAGAGACCCAGTACTTC. As protein: CASSLLGGEETQYF. Filled out from reference TRBV7-3 and TRBJ2-5, the complete variable domain reads GAGVSQTPSNKVTEKGKYVELRCDPISGHTALYWYRQSLGQGPEFLIYFQGTGAADDSGLPNDRFFAVRPEGSVSTLKIQRTERGDSAVYLCASSLLGGEETQYFGPGTRLLVL.